This T cell receptor beta chain was identified in a study of T cells in Graves' hyperthyroidism and ophthalmopathy. This CDR3 region has 13 residues. The J segment lost 4 bases and the V segment lost 6 bases, leaving 2 bases of the junction unmatched. RNA transcripts served as the template for amplifying TCR beta CDR3 regions. HTBI primers were used for first-round RT-PCR of the TCR CDR3. TCRdb reprocessed the multiplex PCR reads via MiXCR and lists one record per CDR3 protein. Of fewer than 250,000 distinct CDR3 sequences in the sample, 16% are singletons; the top ten hold under 35%. This clonotype was recorded at least ten times.

The TCR was taken from a woman between 18 and 29 years old with Graves' ophthalmopathy. The V gene is TRBV12-3 or TRBV12-4, the J gene TRBJ2-1; 8 bases fit TRBD1. Source material: blood. CDR3 in DNA: TGTGCCAGCAGCTGGACAGGGTACAATGAGCAGTTCTTC. Encoded protein: CASSWTGYNEQFF.